These T cell receptor beta chains were read from a single sample in a study of cytomegalovirus exposure and HLA in healthy donors. Clones were read by immunoSEQ multiplex PCR, and TCRdb kept only the in-frame ones, dropping some. The table shows 170,000 or so clones, with 79% occurring only once. The sequenced sample consisted of PBMCs. All receptors come from a woman between 40 and 50 years old in good health and CMV-seronegative. The CDR3 runs from the conserved cysteine through the conserved F or W. D genes are given only for firm matches.

TRBV10-1 TRBD1 CASSSTGERGYTF
TRBV7-9 TRBD1 CASSLGQGPTYEQYF
TRBV6-1 TRBD1 CASRADRGSEREQFF
TRBV5-6 NA CASSLGANSNQPQHF
TRBV7-2 TRBD1 CASSPRQGRNIQYF
TRBV2 NA CAKSTVETQYF
TRBV6-1 TRBD1 CASRDRGAKNIQYF
TRBV5-4 TRBD2 CASSLEAGTDTQYF
TRBV9 NA CASSVEGLGSEQYF
TRBV27 NA CASSFRAGEGGYTF
TRBV6-5 NA CASTPGVRYGYTF
TRBV2 NA CASSERWLAGNEQFF
TRBV7-2 TRBD2 CASSSGGGLGGDTQYF
TRBV6-9 NA CASSRGTSVTGELFF
TRBV19 TRBD1 CASSIGGTGAIYGYTF
TRBV11-3 NA CASSLDPGQETQYF
TRBV27 TRBD1 CASSIYRPLGRGRSYEQYF
TRBV9 NA CASSVAPFRGEQFF
TRBV7-8 TRBD2 CASSPRLAGGPETQYF
TRBV10-1 TRBD1 CASRGTGNLSYEQYF
TRBV19 TRBD1 CASRDRQIYAGELFF
TRBV19 NA CASSYAEDTQYF
TRBV7-2 NA CASSSPDSYEQYF
TRBV9 TRBD2 CASNVGAGGPGEQYF
TRBV27 TRBD2 CASSPLSGSNEQFF
TRBV5-1 NA CASSLSTPGGSHEQYF
TRBV4-1 TRBD1 CASSQADRVATNEKLFF
TRBV18 NA CASSPGTVYYGYTF
TRBV28 NA CASSFYDEQFF
TRBV6-5 NA CASSYLTSTGELFF
TRBV6-6 NA CASSQSSGGSGNTIYF
TRBV28 TRBD1 CASSPQGAAGELFF
TRBV2 TRBD2 CASRGGTSSYEQYF
TRBV5-1 TRBD2 CASSPELGSGNYEQYF
TRBV19 TRBD2 CASSVGTRVYNEQFF
TRBV5-4 TRBD2 CASSLVLAGGSTDTQYF
TRBV2 TRBD1 CASKGQGQVGETQYF
TRBV11-3 NA CASSLDSRLSREETQYF
TRBV5-6 NA CASSSWVGQGHQPQHF
TRBV27 TRBD1 CASSVRGQSGTYEQYF
TRBV5-4 NA CASSLSQGETQYF
TRBV13 NA CASSARLSYEQYF
TRBV27 TRBD1 CASSSQGADWETQYF
TRBV5-1 NA CASSLGQAFHEQYF
TRBV30 NA CAYLHGAVQETQYF
TRBV5-4 NA CASSLDRENQPQHF